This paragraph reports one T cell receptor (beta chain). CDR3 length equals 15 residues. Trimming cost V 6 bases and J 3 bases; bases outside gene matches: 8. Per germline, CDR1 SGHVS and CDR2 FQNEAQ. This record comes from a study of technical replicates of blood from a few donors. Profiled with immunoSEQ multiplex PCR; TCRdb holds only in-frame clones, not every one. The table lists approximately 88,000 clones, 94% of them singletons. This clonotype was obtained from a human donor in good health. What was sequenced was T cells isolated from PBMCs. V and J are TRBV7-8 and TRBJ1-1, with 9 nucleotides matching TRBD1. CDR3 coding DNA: TGTGCCAGCAGTCGAGACAGGGGGTGGTACACTGAAGCTTTCTTT. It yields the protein CASSRDRGWYTEAFF.